The 30 T cell receptor beta chains below were found in one sample sequenced in a study of blood T cell repertoires in COVID-19 (TCRdb year 2020). Library construction relied on the immunoSEQ multiplex PCR assay. In TCRdb, the immuneACCESS table is reduced to in-frame sequences with V and J assigned. These tables do not hold every clone; where another copy was compared, an unresolved V gene accounts for under half, and the others remain unexplained. The table for this sample lists about 300,000 clones; around nine tenths of them were counted only once. In total, the top ten clones hold 1.5% to 2% of the sample. The sequencing sample was made of peripheral blood. Source of these receptors: a woman aged 25 to 45 with COVID-19, enrolled during active disease.

This rearrangement joins TRBV9 to TRBJ2-1; the match to TRBD2 covers 12 bases. After removal of 4 bases from V and 4 bases from J, the junction contained 18 bases not matched to a gene. Germline values: CDR1 SGDLS, CDR2 YYNGEE. This CDR3 region has 20 residues. The CDR3 sequence is CASSPYPPGLAGGPYNEQFF. In DNA, the CDR3 is TGTGCCAGCAGCCCCTATCCTCCAGGGCTAGCGGGGGGGCCTTACAATGAGCAGTTCTTC. Looking up the rest from reference TRBV9 and TRBJ2-1 gives the full variable domain: DSGVTQTPKHLITATGQRVTLRCSPRSGDLSVYWYQQSLDQGLQFLIQYYNGEERAKGNILERFSAQQFPDLHSELNLSSLELGDSALYFCASSPYPPGLAGGPYNEQFFGPGTRLTVL.

The count of this clone is one. This chain links TRBV5-1 with TRBJ1-3; TRBD1 matches 8 bases. Germline CDR1 is SGHRS and CDR2 is YFSETQ. The CDR3 length is 15 residues. Trimming removed 4 bases from V and 4 bases from J; junction bases left unmatched: 7. The CDR3 protein is CASSPSRGQGNTIYF. The CDR3, as DNA: TGCGCCAGCAGCCCCAGCAGGGGGCAAGGAAACACCATATATTTT.

The CDR3 sequence: CASSPGGLAGRALTDTQYF. The CDR3 DNA follows: TGCGCCAGCAGCCCGGGCGGACTAGCGGGACGTGCTCTCACAGATACGCAGTATTTT. The rearrangement uses TRBV5-1 and TRBJ2-3; 12 nucleotides agree with TRBD2. Trimming removed 4 bases from V and 2 bases from J; junction bases left unmatched: 14. The germline V gene has CDR1 SGHRS and CDR2 YFSETQ. The CDR3 is made up of 19 amino acids.

The chain carries TRBV5-4 and TRBJ2-2; 9 bases match TRBD2. Germline CDR1 is SGHNT and CDR2 is YYREEE (reference sequence). V dropped 4 bases and J dropped 6; count of bases not matched to a gene: 22. The CDR3 is 20 residues long. CDR3 nucleotide sequence: TGTGCCAGCAGCCCGTTGGTGTTTGCTAGCGGGGCCCCAGCACCCGGGGAGCTGTTTTTT. Its protein is CASSPLVFASGAPAPGELFF.

The chain couples TRBV21-1 to TRBJ2-2; the DNA was not compared with TRBD1, the D call given in the table. TRBV21-1 is tagged as a pseudogene. The CDR3 is made up of 17 amino acids. The CDR3 sequence: CASRPQGALANTGELFF. CDR3 nucleotides: TGTGCCAGCAGGCCACAGGGGGCCCTTGCGAACACCGGGGAGCTGTTTTTT.

This clone has just a few counts. This rearrangement joins TRBV6-7 to TRBJ1-5; D uncertain. TRBV6-7 is an ORF, and what it does is uncertain. The CDR3 loop spans 15 amino acids. Trimming shortened V by 6 bases and J by 3 bases, and 15 bases separated the two germline ends. The chain's CDR3 is CASSHGPRDNQPQHF. The CDR3 DNA reads TGTGCCAGCAGCCATGGGCCCCGGGACAATCAGCCCCAGCATTTT.

V gene TRBV24-1 combines with J gene TRBJ1-6; 7 bases match TRBD1. The CDR3 extends over 14 amino acids. The germline V gene has CDR1 KGHDR and CDR2 SFDVKD. Germline trimming cut 11 bases from V and 4 bases from J; bases unmatched to any gene: 7. The CDR3 region is CASPGGWYNSPLHF. CDR3 sequence (DNA): TGTGCCAGTCCAGGGGGGTGGTATAATTCACCCCTCCACTTT.

CDR3 coding DNA: TGTGCCAGCAGCAACAAATCAGGGGACAGATTGCGGGGTGGCTACACCTTC. Translated: CASSNKSGDRLRGGYTF. The chain is built from TRBV21-1 and TRBJ1-2; TRBD1, the D gene given by the table, was not confirmed from the DNA. TRBV21-1 is described as a pseudogene. The CDR3 runs to 17 residues.

The rearrangement uses TRBV27 and TRBJ2-5; a possible D gene is TRBD1 (6 bases). Germline CDR1 is MNHEY and CDR2 is SMNVEV (reference sequence). Trimming pared 5 bases from V and 2 bases from J, leaving 12 bases between. The CDR3 is made up of 14 amino acids. CDR3 DNA sequence: TGTGCCAGCAGTAAAAACAGGGAACAAGAGACCCAGTACTTC. It codes for CASSKNREQETQYF.

In the case of this clone: The sample carries other DNA sequences with the same CDR3. The chain couples TRBV25-1 to TRBJ2-7, with 10 bases matching TRBD1. The CDR3 is made up of 13 amino acids. V gave up 8 bases and J gave up 1 base; unmatched junction bases: 2. The germline CDR1 and CDR2 sequences are MGHDK and SYGVNS. CDR3 in amino acids: CASRDRGSYEQYF. Written as DNA, the CDR3 is TGTGCCAGCCGGGACAGGGGTTCCTACGAGCAGTACTTC.

CDR3 residues: CSVEGGPFPGANVLTF. The CDR3, as DNA: TGCAGCGTTGAAGGGGGCCCCTTCCCCGGGGCCAACGTCCTGACTTTC. This chain links TRBV29-1 with TRBJ2-6; D is perhaps TRBD1 (5 bases). Trimming took off 1 base at V and 4 bases at J, with 14 bases between the two ends. The CDR3 sequence is 16 residues long. Germline V gene lookup returns CDR1 SQVTM and CDR2 ANQGSEA.

The chain recombines TRBV6-5 with TRBJ1-5; D is unclear. Trimming cost V 5 bases and J 3 bases, with 8 bases left between them. CDR1 and CDR2 (germline): MNHEY, SVGAGI. This CDR3 is built from 13 residues. The CDR3 region is CASSTGYNQPQHF. CDR3 DNA: TGTGCCAGCAGTACCGGGTACAATCAGCCCCAGCATTTT.

This clone was recorded only once. The chain couples TRBV6-2 or TRBV6-3 to TRBJ1-2; TRBD1 matches at 7 bases. The CDR3 is 13 amino acids. Germline loops: CDR1 MNHEY, CDR2 SVGEGT. The J segment lost 4 bases and the V segment lost 6 bases, leaving 5 bases of the junction unmatched. The CDR3 here is CASSEQGIYGYTF. The CDR3 nucleotides read TGTGCCAGCAGCGAACAGGGGATCTATGGCTACACCTTC.

The gene calls are TRBV11-2 and TRBJ1-2, with D perhaps matching TRBD1 (6 bases). This CDR3 is built from 17 residues. With 4 bases removed from V and 9 bases from J, the gap between germline ends came to 27 bases. CDR1 SGHAT and CDR2 FQNNGV come from the germline V gene. The CDR3 is CASSSLGGAGDRLSYTF. CDR3 nucleotide sequence: TGTGCCAGCAGCTCGTTAGGGGGGGCAGGGGATAGATTGAGCTACACCTTC.

This chain joins TRBV27 and TRBJ2-7; 11 positions match TRBD1. CDR1 MNHEY and CDR2 SMNVEV come from the germline V gene (reference sequence). V was pared by 8 bases and J by 1 base, with 7 bases of the junction left unmatched. The CDR3 totals 15 residues. CDR3 sequence: CASRAGTGGSYEQYV. DNA of the CDR3: TGTGCCAGCCGTGCCGGGACAGGGGGGTCCTACGAGCAGTACGTC.

The chain joins TRBV6-6 to TRBJ2-5; 10 bases are shared with TRBD2. V gave up 6 bases and J gave up 2 bases; unmatched junction bases: 18. Per germline, CDR1 MNHNY and CDR2 SVGAGI (reference sequence). The CDR3 totals 19 residues. Here the CDR3 reads CASSLELAGAGRGQETQYF. CDR3 nucleotides: TGTGCCAGCAGCTTGGAGCTAGCGGGGGCCGGGAGGGGACAAGAGACCCAGTACTTC.

The rearrangement joins TRBV5-1 to TRBJ2-3, with TRBD2 matching over 14 bases. In germline, CDR1 is SGHRS, CDR2 YFSETQ. CDR3 length equals 18 residues. V gave up 0 bases and J gave up 6 bases; unmatched junction bases: 9. DNA for the CDR3: TGCGCCAGCAGCTTGGTTGGACTAGCGGGGGGCTTATCCGATACGCAGTATTTT. This gives the protein CASSLVGLAGGLSDTQYF.

This clone was seen once. The rearrangement links TRBV28 to TRBJ1-1, with 8 bases fitting TRBD1. The CDR3 is made up of 13 amino acids. V was pared by 3 bases and J by 5 bases, with 2 bases of the junction left unmatched. The germline V gene has CDR1 MDHEN and CDR2 SYDVKM. CDR3 nucleotides: TGTGCCAGCAGTTTCAGGGGGCAAACTGAAGCTTTCTTT. It encodes CASSFRGQTEAFF.

The V and J genes are TRBV7-8 and TRBJ2-4; TRBD2 aligns across 8 bases. The CDR3 runs 16 residues. Germline V gives CDR1 SGHVS, CDR2 FQNEAQ. After removal of 5 bases from V and 5 bases from J, the junction contained 11 bases not matched to a gene. The CDR3 DNA is TGTGCCAGCAGCCCCCTGTCCGGGGGGGCCCAAAACATTCAGTACTTC. This encodes CASSPLSGGAQNIQYF.

This sequence joins TRBV9 and TRBJ1-1; D is undetermined. Trimming stripped 0 bases from V and 0 bases from J, with 6 bases between. The CDR3 totals 14 residues. Looked up from germline, CDR1 is SGDLS and CDR2 is YYNGEE. The CDR3 DNA follows: TGTGCCAGCAGCGTAGGGCAGATGAACACTGAAGCTTTCTTT. It encodes CASSVGQMNTEAFF. The full variable domain, its missing parts supplied by reference TRBV9 and TRBJ1-1, is DSGVTQTPKHLITATGQRVTLRCSPRSGDLSVYWYQQSLDQGLQFLIQYYNGEERAKGNILERFSAQQFPDLHSELNLSSLELGDSALYFCASSVGQMNTEAFFGQGTRLTVV.

The table lists this clone with a few counts. This chain connects TRBV28 to TRBJ1-2; the D gene is possibly TRBD1 (6 bases). The ends were cut back, 6 bases at V and 5 bases at J, with 16 bases in the middle. The CDR3 consists of 14 residues. Germline CDR1 MDHEN, CDR2 SYDVKM. The CDR3 region is CASSTQGLGYGYTF. The CDR3 nucleotides are TGTGCCAGCAGCACCCAGGGGTTAGGGTATGGCTACACCTTC.

This clone was detected once. J is TRBJ1-2 and V is TRBV27; D unclear. V was pared by 3 bases and J by 4 bases, with 9 bases between. Germline V lookup: CDR1 MNHEY, CDR2 SMNVEV (reference sequence). The CDR3 totals 13 residues. Here the CDR3 DNA reads TGTGCCAGCAGTTTTCTAAGCGGCTATGGCTACACCTTC. Translating it yields CASSFLSGYGYTF.

The V gene is TRBV29-1, the J gene TRBJ2-1, with 7 bases that match TRBD1. The V segment lost 8 bases and the J segment 12 bases; nucleotides outside the gene matches: 10. CDR3 size: 11 residues. Germline loops: CDR1 SQVTM, CDR2 ANQGSEA. The CDR3 DNA sequence: TGCAGCCAAGGGGGCCATGGGGGGCAGTTCTTC. This encodes CSQGGHGGQFF.

The V gene is TRBV20-1, the J gene TRBJ2-6; 8 bases agree with TRBD2. The germline V gene has CDR1 DFQATT and CDR2 SNEGSKA (reference sequence). The ends lost 3 bases at V and 2 bases at J; junction bases unmatched: 3. The CDR3 consists of 15 residues. The chain's CDR3 is CSASPGLAGANVLTF. CDR3 DNA sequence: TGCAGTGCTAGTCCGGGACTAGCTGGGGCCAACGTCCTGACTTTC.

The genes are TRBV4-1 and TRBJ1-4; no reliable D call. Trimming pared 3 bases from V and 13 bases from J, leaving 15 bases between. The CDR3 spans 13 residues. In germline, CDR1 is MGHRA, CDR2 YSYEKL. CDR3 coding DNA: TGCGCCAGCAGCCACCCTGCTGGGCGTTCACTGTTTTTT. It is translated as CASSHPAGRSLFF.

This sequence joins TRBV19 and TRBJ1-4, with D possibly TRBD1 on 5 matching bases. V was cut by 4 bases and J by 8 bases, with 11 bases left in between. CDR1 is LNHDA and CDR2 is SQIVND in the germline V gene (reference sequence). CDR3 length: 13 residues. CDR3 nucleotides: TGTGCCAGTAGTAAGGCAGGGAAAGAAAAACTGTTTTTT. Amino acids: CASSKAGKEKLFF. The full variable domain, completed using reference TRBV19 and TRBJ1-4, is DGGITQSPKYLFRKEGQNVTLSCEQNLNHDAMYWYRQDPGQGLRLIYYSQIVNDFQKGDIAEGYSVSREKKESFPLTVTSAQKNPTAFYLCASSKAGKEKLFFGSGTQLSVL.

The chain employs TRBV10-3 and TRBJ1-4; D is perhaps TRBD1 (6 bases). Germline CDR1 and CDR2: ENHRY and SYGVKD. V shed 3 bases and J shed 5 bases, with 13 bases lying between them. CDR3 length: 15 amino acids. In nucleotides, the CDR3 is TGTGCCATCAGTGATGCGACAGGACGGAATGAAAAACTGTTTTTT. It codes for CAISDATGRNEKLFF.

The genes are TRBV6-5 and TRBJ2-2, with a weak D call TRBD2 (6 bases). Germline CDR1 is MNHEY and CDR2 is SVGAGI. Trimming took 0 bases from V and 6 from J, leaving 14 bases between them. This CDR3 spans 16 amino acids. The CDR3 is CASSYSRTAGPGELFF. The CDR3 DNA follows: TGTGCCAGCAGTTACTCGAGGACTGCGGGGCCCGGGGAGCTGTTTTTT.

This sequence joins TRBV12-5 and TRBJ1-2, with a weak D call TRBD1 (6 bases). V was trimmed by 3 bases and J by 3 bases, leaving 8 bases between them. The CDR3 runs 13 residues. Germline V gives CDR1 LGHNT, CDR2 FRNRAP. CDR3 DNA: TGTGCTAGTGGTTTCTGGACAGACTATGGCTACACCTTC. It encodes CASGFWTDYGYTF.

The chain joins TRBV7-3 to TRBJ2-7; no reliable D call. Germline V gives CDR1 SGHTA, CDR2 FQGTGA. V was cut by 2 bases and J by 4 bases, with 12 bases left in between. There are 14 residues in the CDR3. The CDR3: CASSLDPGSYEQYF. As DNA, the CDR3 is TGTGCCAGCAGCTTAGACCCCGGGTCGTACGAGCAGTACTTC.